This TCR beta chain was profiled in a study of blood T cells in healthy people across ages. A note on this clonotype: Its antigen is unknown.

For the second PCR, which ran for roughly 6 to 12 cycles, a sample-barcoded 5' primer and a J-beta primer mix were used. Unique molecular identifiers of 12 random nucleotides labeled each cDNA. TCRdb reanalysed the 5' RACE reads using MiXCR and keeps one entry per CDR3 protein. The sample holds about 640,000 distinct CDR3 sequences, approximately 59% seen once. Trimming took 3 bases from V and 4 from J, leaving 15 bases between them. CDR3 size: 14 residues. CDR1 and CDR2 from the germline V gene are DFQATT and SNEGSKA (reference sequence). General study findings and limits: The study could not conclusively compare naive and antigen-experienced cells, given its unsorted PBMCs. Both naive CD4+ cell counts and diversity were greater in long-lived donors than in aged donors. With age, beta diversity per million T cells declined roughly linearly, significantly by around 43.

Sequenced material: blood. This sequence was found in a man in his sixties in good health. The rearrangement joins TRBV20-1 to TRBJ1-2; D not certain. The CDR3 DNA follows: TGCAGTGCTAGGGACCCGGACTTTTCCTATGGCTACACCTTC. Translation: CSARDPDFSYGYTF.